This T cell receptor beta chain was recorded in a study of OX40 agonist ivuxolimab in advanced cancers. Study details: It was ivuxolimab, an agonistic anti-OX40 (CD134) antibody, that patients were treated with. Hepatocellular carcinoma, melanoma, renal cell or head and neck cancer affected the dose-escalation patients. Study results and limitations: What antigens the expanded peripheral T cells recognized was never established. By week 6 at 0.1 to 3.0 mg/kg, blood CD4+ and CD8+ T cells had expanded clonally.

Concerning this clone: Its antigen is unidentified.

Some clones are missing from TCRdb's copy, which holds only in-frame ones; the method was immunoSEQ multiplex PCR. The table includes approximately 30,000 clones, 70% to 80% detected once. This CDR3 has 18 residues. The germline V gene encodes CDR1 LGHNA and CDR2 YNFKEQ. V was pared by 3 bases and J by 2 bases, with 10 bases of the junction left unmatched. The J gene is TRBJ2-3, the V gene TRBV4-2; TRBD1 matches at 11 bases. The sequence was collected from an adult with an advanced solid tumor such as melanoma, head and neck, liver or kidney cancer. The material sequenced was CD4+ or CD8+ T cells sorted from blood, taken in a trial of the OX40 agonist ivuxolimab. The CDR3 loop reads CASSQDPGTGGVTDTQYF. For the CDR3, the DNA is TGTGCCAGCAGCCAGGACCCCGGGACAGGGGGGGTCACAGATACGCAGTATTTT.